This TCR beta chain was captured in a study of blood T cell repertoires in COVID-19. Study at large: The cDNA or gDNA used as material had been derived from T cells, B-cell-depleted T cells, or PBMCs.

Trimming stripped 6 bases from V and 4 bases from J, with 12 bases between. Germline V gene sequence: CDR1 MNHEY, CDR2 SMNVEV (reference sequence). The CDR3 spans 13 residues. The assay was immunoSEQ multiplex PCR, and TCRdb's table has in-frame clones only and misses some. The sample records fewer than 85,000 clones, about 68% being singletons. The clonotype was recovered from a woman in her seventies with acute or convalescent COVID-19. The chain is built from TRBV27 and TRBJ1-1; D possibly corresponds to TRBD1 (6 bases). The sample comprised peripheral blood. The CDR3 nucleotides read TGTGCCAGCAGCCGTGGACAGCGCACTGAAGCTTTCTTT. Translation: CASSRGQRTEAFF.